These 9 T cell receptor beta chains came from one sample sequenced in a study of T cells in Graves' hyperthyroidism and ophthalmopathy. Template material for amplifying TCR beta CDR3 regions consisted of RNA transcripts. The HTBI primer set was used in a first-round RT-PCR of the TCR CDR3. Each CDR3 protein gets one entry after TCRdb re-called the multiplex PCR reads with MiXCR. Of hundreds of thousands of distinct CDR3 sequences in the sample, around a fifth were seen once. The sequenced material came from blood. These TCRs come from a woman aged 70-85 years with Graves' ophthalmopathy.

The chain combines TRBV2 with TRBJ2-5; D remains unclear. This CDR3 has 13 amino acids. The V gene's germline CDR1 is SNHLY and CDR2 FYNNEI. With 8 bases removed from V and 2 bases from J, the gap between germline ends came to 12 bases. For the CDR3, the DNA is TGTGCCAGCTTCAGAGGCCGACAAGAGACCCAGTACTTC. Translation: CASFRGRQETQYF.

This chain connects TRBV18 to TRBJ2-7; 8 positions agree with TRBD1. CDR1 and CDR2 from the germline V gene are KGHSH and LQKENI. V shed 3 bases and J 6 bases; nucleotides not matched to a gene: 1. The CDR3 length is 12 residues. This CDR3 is CASSPTGAEQYF. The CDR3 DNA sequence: TGTGCCAGCTCACCGACAGGGGCCGAGCAGTACTTC.

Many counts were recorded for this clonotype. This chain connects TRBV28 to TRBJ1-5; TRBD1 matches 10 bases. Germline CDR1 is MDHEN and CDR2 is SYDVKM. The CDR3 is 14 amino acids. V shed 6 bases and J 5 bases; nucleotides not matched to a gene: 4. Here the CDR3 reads CASRTGGAYQPQHF. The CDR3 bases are TGTGCCAGCAGGACAGGGGGCGCGTATCAGCCCCAGCATTTT.

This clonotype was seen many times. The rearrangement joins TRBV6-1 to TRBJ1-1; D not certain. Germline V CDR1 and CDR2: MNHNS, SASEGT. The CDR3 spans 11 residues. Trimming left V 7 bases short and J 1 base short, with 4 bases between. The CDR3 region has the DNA TGTGCCAGCACAGGGAACACTGAAGCTTTCTTT. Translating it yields CASTGNTEAFF.

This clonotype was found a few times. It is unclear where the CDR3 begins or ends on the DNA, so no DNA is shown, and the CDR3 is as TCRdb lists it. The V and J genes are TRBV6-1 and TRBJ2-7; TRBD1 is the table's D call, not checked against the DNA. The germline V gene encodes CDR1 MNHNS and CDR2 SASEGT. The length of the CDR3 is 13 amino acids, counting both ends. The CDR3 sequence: CASILGQGYEQYF.

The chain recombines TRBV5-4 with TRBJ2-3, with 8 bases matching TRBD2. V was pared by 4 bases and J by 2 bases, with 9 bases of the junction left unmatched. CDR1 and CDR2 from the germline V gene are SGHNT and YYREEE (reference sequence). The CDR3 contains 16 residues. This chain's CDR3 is CASSQKLAESTDTQYF. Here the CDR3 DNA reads TGTGCCAGCAGCCAAAAACTAGCGGAGTCCACAGATACGCAGTATTTT.

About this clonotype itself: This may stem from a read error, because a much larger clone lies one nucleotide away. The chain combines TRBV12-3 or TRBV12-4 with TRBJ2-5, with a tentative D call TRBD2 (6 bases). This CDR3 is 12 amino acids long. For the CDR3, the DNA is TGTGCCAGCAGTTTATGGGGGGAGACCCGGTACTTC. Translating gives CASSLWGETRYF.

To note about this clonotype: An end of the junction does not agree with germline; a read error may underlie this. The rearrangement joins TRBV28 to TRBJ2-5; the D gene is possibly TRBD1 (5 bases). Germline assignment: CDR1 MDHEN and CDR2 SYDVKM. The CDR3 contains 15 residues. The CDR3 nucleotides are TGCGCCAGCATCACCTACAGGTGGGTAGGAGAGACCCAGTACTTC. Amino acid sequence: CASITYRWVGETQYF. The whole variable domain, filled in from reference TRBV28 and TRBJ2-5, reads DVKVTQSSRYLVKRTGEKVFLECVQDMDHENMFWYRQDPGLGLRLIYFSYDVKMKEKGDIPEGYSVSREKKERFSLILESASTNQTSMYLCASITYRWVGETQYFGPGTRLLVL.

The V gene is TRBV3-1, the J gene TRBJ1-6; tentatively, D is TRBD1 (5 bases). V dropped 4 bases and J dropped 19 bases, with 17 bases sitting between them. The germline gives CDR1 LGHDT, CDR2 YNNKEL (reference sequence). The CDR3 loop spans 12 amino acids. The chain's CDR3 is CASSRYPGHAHF. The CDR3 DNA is TGTGCCAGCAGCCGATATCCGGGGCACGCTCACTTT.